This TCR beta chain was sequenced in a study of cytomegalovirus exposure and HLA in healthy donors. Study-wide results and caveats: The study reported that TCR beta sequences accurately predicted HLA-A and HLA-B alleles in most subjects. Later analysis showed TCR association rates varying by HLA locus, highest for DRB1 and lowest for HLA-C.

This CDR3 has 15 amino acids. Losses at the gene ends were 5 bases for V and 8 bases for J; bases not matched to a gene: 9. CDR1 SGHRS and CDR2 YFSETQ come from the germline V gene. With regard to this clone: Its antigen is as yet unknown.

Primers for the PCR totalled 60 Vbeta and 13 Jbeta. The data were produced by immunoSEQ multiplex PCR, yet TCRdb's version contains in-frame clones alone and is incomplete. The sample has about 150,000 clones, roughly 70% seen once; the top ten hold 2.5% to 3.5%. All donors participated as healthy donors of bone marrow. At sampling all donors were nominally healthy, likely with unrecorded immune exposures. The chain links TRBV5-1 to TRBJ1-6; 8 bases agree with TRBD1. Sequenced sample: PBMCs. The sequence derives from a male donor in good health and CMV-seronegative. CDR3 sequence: CASRGTDRVHSPLHF. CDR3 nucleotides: TGCGCCAGCAGGGGCACGGACAGGGTCCATTCACCCCTCCACTTT. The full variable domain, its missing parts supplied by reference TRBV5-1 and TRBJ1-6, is KAGVTQTPRYLIKTRGQQVTLSCSPISGHRSVSWYQQTPGQGLQFLFEYFSETQRNKGNFPGRFSGRQFSNSRSEMNVSTLELGDSALYLCASRGTDRVHSPLHFGNGTRLTVT.